The sequence of this T cell receptor (beta chain) was determined in a study of T cell responses to AZD1222 COVID-19 vaccine. Produced via immunoSEQ multiplex PCR; TCRdb's table is partial and in-frame only. The table has 100,000 to 150,000 clones, more than 65% seen once; the top ten hold about 29%. As concerns this clone: Its cognate antigen is unknown.

V was pared by 3 bases and J by 0 bases, with 9 bases between. Germline-derived CDR1 and CDR2 are KGHSH and LQKENI. The CDR3 contains 14 residues. The study, taken as a whole, reports: Two doses of AZD1222 preceded a rise in Spike-specific TCR breadth and depth. Donors were mostly white British, more females; clonal diversity possibly underestimated.

This clonotype was obtained from an adult who received the AZD1222 COVID-19 vaccine. V and J are TRBV18 and TRBJ2-7; no clear D. Source: peripheral blood, taken 28 days after the second AZD1222 dose. CDR3 sequence: CASSPLGSSYEQYF. Here the CDR3 DNA reads TGTGCCAGCTCACCCCTCGGCAGCTCCTACGAGCAGTACTTC.